Below, 3 T cell receptor beta chains from the same sample are listed, as sequenced in a study of regulatory T cells in long-lasting Graves disease. Construction of TCR beta libraries relied on iRepertoire HTBI primers and on Arm-PCR targeting CDR3 regions. Via MiXCR, TCRdb re-called the multiplex PCR reads, giving one row per CDR3 protein. The sample has roughly 610,000 distinct CDR3 sequences, about 15% seen once. The time point: newly diagnosed GD, antithyroid drugs for less than 3 months. RNA extracted from PBMCs served as the sequencing template. Separately, the same data were catalogued under a study of T cells in Graves' hyperthyroidism and ophthalmopathy.

The specimen comprised peripheral blood mononuclear cells (PBMCs), sampled at new diagnosis, from a patient treated with antithyroid drugs. These receptors all come from a woman aged 30 to 39 with Graves disease.

This clonotype has just a few counts. This chain links TRBV6-5 with TRBJ2-3; D perhaps matches TRBD2 (5 bases). Between the trimmed V and J ends, which lost 0 bases and 0 bases, there was a span of 10 bases. CDR1 is MNHEY and CDR2 is SVGAGI in the germline V gene. There are 16 residues in the CDR3. CDR3 sequence: CASSYSPRGSTDTQYF. The CDR3 DNA sequence: TGTGCCAGCAGTTACTCCCCCCGAGGGAGCACAGATACGCAGTATTTT.

The chain links TRBV2 to TRBJ1-1; maybe TRBD1 (5 bases). Germline lookup yields CDR1 SNHLY and CDR2 FYNNEI. The CDR3 runs 15 residues. The V end was cut by 8 bases, the J end by 0 bases, with 16 bases between. The CDR3 sequence is CASSKSQGMNTEAFF. In nucleotides, the CDR3 is TGTGCCAGCTCAAAGTCCCAGGGTATGAACACTGAAGCTTTCTTT. Combining the CDR3 with reference TRBV2 and TRBJ1-1 gives the whole variable domain EPEVTQTPSHQVTQMGQEVILRCVPISNHLYFYWYRQILGQKVEFLVSFYNNEISEKSEIFDDQFSVERPDGSNFTLKIRSTKLEDSAMYFCASSKSQGMNTEAFFGQGTRLTVV.

The chain combines TRBV6-2 or TRBV6-3 with TRBJ1-2; a weak D match, TRBD1 (5 bases). Trimming removed 8 bases at V and 4 bases at J, with 14 bases between. CDR1 is MNHEY and CDR2 is SVGEGT in the germline V gene. The CDR3 runs 13 residues. CDR3 in DNA: TGTGCCAGCCGGAACCCAGGGAGCTATGGCTACACCTTC. Protein: CASRNPGSYGYTF.